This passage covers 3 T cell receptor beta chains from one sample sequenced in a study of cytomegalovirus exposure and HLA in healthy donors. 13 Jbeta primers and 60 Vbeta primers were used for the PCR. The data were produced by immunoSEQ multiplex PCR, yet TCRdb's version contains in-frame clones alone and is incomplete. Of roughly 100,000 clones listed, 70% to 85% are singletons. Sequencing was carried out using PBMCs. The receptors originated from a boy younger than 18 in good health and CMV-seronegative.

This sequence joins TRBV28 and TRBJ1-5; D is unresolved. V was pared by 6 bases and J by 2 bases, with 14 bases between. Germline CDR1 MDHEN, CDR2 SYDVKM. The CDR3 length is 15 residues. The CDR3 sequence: CASRKRAERNQPQHF. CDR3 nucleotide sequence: TGTGCCAGCAGGAAGCGGGCAGAGCGCAATCAGCCCCAGCATTTT.

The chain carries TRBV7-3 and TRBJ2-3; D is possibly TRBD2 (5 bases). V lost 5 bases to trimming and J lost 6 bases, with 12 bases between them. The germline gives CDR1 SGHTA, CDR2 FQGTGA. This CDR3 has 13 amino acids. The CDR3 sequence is CASSTRLADTQYF. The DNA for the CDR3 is TGTGCCAGCAGCACCCGTCTAGCCGATACGCAGTATTTT.

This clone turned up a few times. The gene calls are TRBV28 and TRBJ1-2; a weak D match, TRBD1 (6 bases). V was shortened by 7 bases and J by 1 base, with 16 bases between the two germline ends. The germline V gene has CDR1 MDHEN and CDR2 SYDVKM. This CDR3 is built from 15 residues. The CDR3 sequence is CASTPGTLLNYGYTF. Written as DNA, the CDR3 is TGTGCCAGCACCCCTGGGACACTCCTTAACTATGGCTACACCTTC.